Below are 17 T cell receptor beta chains sequenced from a single sample in a study of T cell repertoires in aging, cancer and after chemotherapy. The template was genomic DNA from peripheral blood, not RNA. A mixed TRB-A/B primer pool amplified rearranged TRB by multiplex touch-down PCR. TCRdb re-derived calls from the multiplex PCR reads in MiXCR, one entry per CDR3 protein. Of some 2,500 distinct CDR3 sequences in the sample, roughly 23% are singletons; the top ten hold around 23%. Sequencing was carried out using blood. These receptors originate from a human donor with a blood cancer.

This chain links TRBV5-4 with TRBJ1-3, with 9 bases lining up with TRBD1. Germline loops: CDR1 SGHNT, CDR2 YYREEE (reference sequence). CDR3 length: 17 amino acids. The V segment lost 2 bases and the J segment 3 bases; nucleotides outside the gene matches: 9. In DNA form, the CDR3 reads TGTGCCAGCAGCTTTCATGAGCGACAGGGGGGTGGAAACACCATATATTTT. Its protein product is CASSFHERQGGGNTIYF.

This clonotype was recorded a few times. The chain is built from TRBV5-1 and TRBJ1-3, with 7 positions matching TRBD1. Germline loops: CDR1 SGHRS, CDR2 YFSETQ. This CDR3 has 14 residues. J gave up 3 bases and V 4 bases, and 4 bases lay outside the gene matches. As DNA, the CDR3 is TGCGCCAGCAGCCAGACAGGGTTTGGAAACACCATATATTTT. This gives the protein CASSQTGFGNTIYF.

This rearrangement joins TRBV12-5 to TRBJ2-6, with D possibly matching TRBD1 (5 bases). The CDR3 is 16 residues long. V gave up 5 bases and J gave up 1 base, with 12 bases separating them. The germline gives CDR1 LGHNT, CDR2 FRNRAP. The CDR3 sequence is CASGPVTESGANVLTF. The CDR3 DNA reads TGTGCTAGTGGTCCAGTGACAGAATCTGGGGCCAACGTCCTGACTTTC.

This clonotype is medium-sized. The chain carries TRBV11-2 and TRBJ2-5; 8 nucleotides agree with TRBD2. This CDR3 has 15 residues. V dropped 7 bases and J dropped 7; count of bases not matched to a gene: 14. CDR1 is SGHAT and CDR2 is FQNNGV in the germline V gene. DNA of the CDR3: TGTGCCAGCACCGTAGCGGGGTCCCCCGGAGGGACCCAGTACTTC. Its protein is CASTVAGSPGGTQYF.

Relative to its sample, this clonotype is medium-sized. The chain joins TRBV5-1 to TRBJ2-7, with TRBD1 identical over 8 bases. Trimming removed 1 base from V and 2 bases from J; junction bases left unmatched: 2. CDR1 and CDR2 (germline): SGHRS, YFSETQ. The CDR3 is 14 residues long. The CDR3 sequence: CASSLTGQAYEQYF. CDR3 DNA sequence: TGCGCCAGCAGCTTGACGGGACAGGCCTACGAGCAGTACTTC.

The chain couples TRBV2 to TRBJ1-5; D may be TRBD1 (6 bases). The germline V gene encodes CDR1 SNHLY and CDR2 FYNNEI. V was clipped by 4 bases and J by 0 bases, with 16 bases between them. This CDR3 has 17 residues. The CDR3: CASSVGGARLSNQPQHF. In DNA form, the CDR3 reads TGTGCCAGCAGTGTTGGGGGGGCTAGGCTTAGCAATCAGCCCCAGCATTTT.

By share, this clonotype ranks as medium-sized (0.01 to 0.1%). The V and J genes are TRBV19 and TRBJ2-4; possible D gene TRBD1, 6 bases. There are 14 residues in the CDR3. Germline assignment: CDR1 LNHDA and CDR2 SQIVND (reference sequence). The V end was cut by 3 bases, the J end by 8 bases, with 14 bases between. CDR3: CASSISGGTDIQYF. CDR3 bases: TGTGCCAGTAGTATCTCTGGGGGCACGGACATTCAGTACTTC.

By its share, this clonotype is medium-sized. The chain employs TRBV30 and TRBJ1-4, with D tentatively TRBD1 (6 bases). Trimming pared 0 bases from V and 8 bases from J, leaving 7 bases between. CDR1 is GTSNPN and CDR2 is SVGIG in the germline V gene (reference sequence). The CDR3 spans 12 residues. The CDR3 DNA reads TGTGCCTGGAGTGTAACAGGGGAAAAACTGTTTTTT. Translated, it gives CAWSVTGEKLFF.

In its sample, this clonotype is medium-sized (0.01 to 0.1%). For the CDR3, the DNA is TGTGCCAGCAGTGCCGGGACTCCATCACTCATGGGGGAGCTGTTTTTT. It yields the protein CASSAGTPSLMGELFF. The chain uses TRBV6-1 and TRBJ2-2; a possible D gene is TRBD2 (6 bases). CDR1 is MNHNS, CDR2 SASEGT, per germline. The V and J ends lost 4 bases and 8 bases respectively, with 20 bases between them. This CDR3 is 16 amino acids long.

This clonotype is classed as medium-sized. The rearrangement uses TRBV20-1 and TRBJ2-2; no clear D gene. Germline V gene lookup returns CDR1 DFQATT and CDR2 SNEGSKA (reference sequence). Trimming pared 0 bases from V and 6 bases from J, leaving 11 bases between. The CDR3 is 14 residues long. CDR3 DNA: TGCAGTGCTAGAGATAAGGGTTCGGCCGGGGAGCTGTTTTTT. Protein product: CSARDKGSAGELFF.

This rearrangement joins TRBV5-8 to TRBJ1-1; 9 bases line up with TRBD1. The CDR3 spans 17 residues. V was clipped by 4 bases and J by 3 bases; unmatched bases: 13. The germline V gene encodes CDR1 SGHTS and CDR2 YDEGEE. This chain's CDR3 is CASSTGQGGRVDTEAFF. The CDR3 DNA follows: TGTGCCAGCAGCACGGGACAGGGTGGGCGAGTGGACACTGAAGCTTTCTTT.

For this clonotype: One end of the junction varies from germline; a read error may be responsible. The gene calls are TRBV5-6 and TRBJ2-3; 12 bases fit TRBD1. The CDR3 has 17 amino acids. Germline V gene data show CDR1 as SGHDT and CDR2 as YYEEEE. In DNA form, the CDR3 reads TGTGTCAGCAGCTCCTTAGGGACAGGGGGCGCGGTAGACACGCAGTATTTT. This translates into CVSSSLGTGGAVDTQYF.

A single count supports this clonotype. V gene TRBV21-1 combines with J gene TRBJ1-1. TRBV21-1 is a pseudogene. This CDR3 region has 16 residues. The CDR3 sequence is CASSKFPVGRNTEAFF. The CDR3 coding sequence is TGTGCCAGCAGCAAATTTCCGGTTGGTCGGAACACTGAAGCTTTCTTT.

This clonotype was seen only a few times. In DNA form, the CDR3 reads TGCAGCGTGGGAACAGGGGGCGGTGAAAAACTGTTTTTT. Its protein is CSVGTGGGEKLFF. V gene TRBV29-1 combines with J gene TRBJ1-4; TRBD1 aligns across 9 bases. The CDR3 is 13 amino acids. The J segment lost 7 bases and the V segment lost 6 bases, leaving 6 bases of the junction unmatched. Germline CDR1 SQVTM, CDR2 ANQGSEA.

The genes are TRBV2 and TRBJ2-3; 9 nucleotides match TRBD1. Per germline, CDR1 SNHLY and CDR2 FYNNEI. The CDR3 totals 14 residues. The V segment lost 4 bases and the J segment 5 bases; nucleotides outside the gene matches: 4. CDR3 loop: CASSAGTGRDTQYF. In nucleotides, the CDR3 is TGTGCCAGCAGTGCCGGGACAGGGAGAGATACGCAGTATTTT.

By share of the sample, this clonotype is medium-sized. The chain joins TRBV5-1 to TRBJ2-5; D may be TRBD1 (5 bases). CDR1 SGHRS and CDR2 YFSETQ come from the germline V gene. The CDR3 length is 15 residues. V lost 3 bases, J lost 5 bases, and 17 bases lay in between. CDR3 nucleotide sequence: TGCGCCAGCAGCTCGTACTCAGGGTCTGTCGAGACCCAGTACTTC. The encoded protein is CASSSYSGSVETQYF.

This clonotype is medium-sized by share. In DNA, the CDR3 is TGCAGTGCCAATCTTATCGGACAGCCCAAGTACCAAGAGACCCAGTACTTC. It translates to CSANLIGQPKYQETQYF. The chain joins TRBV20-1 to TRBJ2-5; possible D gene TRBD1, 6 bases. Trimming cost V 6 bases and J 0 bases, with 23 bases left between them. Germline values: CDR1 DFQATT, CDR2 SNEGSKA (reference sequence). This CDR3 comprises 17 residues.